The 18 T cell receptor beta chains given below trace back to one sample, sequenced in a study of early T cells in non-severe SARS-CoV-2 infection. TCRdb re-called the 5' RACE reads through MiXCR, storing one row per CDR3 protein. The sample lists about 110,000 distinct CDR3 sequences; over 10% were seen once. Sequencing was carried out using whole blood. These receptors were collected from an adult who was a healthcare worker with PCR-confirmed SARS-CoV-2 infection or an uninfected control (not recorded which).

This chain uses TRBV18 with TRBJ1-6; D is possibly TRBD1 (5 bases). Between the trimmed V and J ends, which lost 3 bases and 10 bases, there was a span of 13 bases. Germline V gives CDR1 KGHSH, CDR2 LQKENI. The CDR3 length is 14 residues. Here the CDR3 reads CASSPLGPGSPLHF. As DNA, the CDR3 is TGTGCCAGCTCACCCCTGGGGCCAGGGTCACCCCTCCACTTT.

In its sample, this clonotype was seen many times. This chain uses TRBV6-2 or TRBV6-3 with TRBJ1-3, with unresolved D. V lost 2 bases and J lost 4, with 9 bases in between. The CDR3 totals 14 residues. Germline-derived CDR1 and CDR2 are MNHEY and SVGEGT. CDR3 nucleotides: TGTGCCAGCAGTTACGGTGGGTCCGGAAACACCATATATTTT. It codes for CASSYGGSGNTIYF.

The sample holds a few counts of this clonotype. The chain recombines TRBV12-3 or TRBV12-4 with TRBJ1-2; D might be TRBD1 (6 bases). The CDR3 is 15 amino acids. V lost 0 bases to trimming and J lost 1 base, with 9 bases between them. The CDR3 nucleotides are TGTGCCAGCAGTTTAGCGGCAGGGGTTAACTATGGCTACACCTTC. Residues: CASSLAAGVNYGYTF.

CDR3: CSAQYNEQFF. CDR3 nucleotide sequence: TGCAGTGCTCAGTACAATGAGCAGTTCTTC. V usage is TRBV20-1 and J usage is TRBJ2-1; D is unresolved. The V gene's germline CDR1 is DFQATT and CDR2 SNEGSKA (reference sequence). This CDR3 region has 10 residues. V was cut by 5 bases and J by 4 bases, with 3 bases left in between.

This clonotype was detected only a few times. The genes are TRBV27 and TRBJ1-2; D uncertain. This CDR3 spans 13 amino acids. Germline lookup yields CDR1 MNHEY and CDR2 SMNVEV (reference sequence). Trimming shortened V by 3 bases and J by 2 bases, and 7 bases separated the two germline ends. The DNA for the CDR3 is TGTGCCAGCAGTTTGGTCCCGAACTATGGCTACACCTTC. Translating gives CASSLVPNYGYTF.

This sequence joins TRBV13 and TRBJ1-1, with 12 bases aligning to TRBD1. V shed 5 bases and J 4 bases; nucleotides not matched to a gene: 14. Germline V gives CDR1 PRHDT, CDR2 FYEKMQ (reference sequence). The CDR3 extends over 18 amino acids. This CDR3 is CASSPIPGTGGGFTEAFF. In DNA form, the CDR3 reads TGTGCCAGCAGCCCCATTCCCGGGACAGGGGGCGGTTTCACTGAAGCTTTCTTT.

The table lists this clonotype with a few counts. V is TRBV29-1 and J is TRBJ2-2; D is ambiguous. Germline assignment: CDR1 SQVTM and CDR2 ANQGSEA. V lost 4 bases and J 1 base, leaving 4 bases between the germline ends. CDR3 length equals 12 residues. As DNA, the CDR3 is TGCAGCGTTGTGGGGAACACCGGGGAGCTGTTTTTT. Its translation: CSVVGNTGELFF.

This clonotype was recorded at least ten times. CDR3 coding DNA: TGTGCCAGCAGTGGTAGGGACTCTCGATACGAGCAGTACTTC. Encoded protein: CASSGRDSRYEQYF. V gene TRBV6-1 combines with J gene TRBJ2-7; possibly TRBD2 for D (6 bases). Trimming removed 4 bases from V and 4 bases from J, with 14 bases in between. There are 14 residues in the CDR3. Germline CDR1 is MNHNS and CDR2 is SASEGT.

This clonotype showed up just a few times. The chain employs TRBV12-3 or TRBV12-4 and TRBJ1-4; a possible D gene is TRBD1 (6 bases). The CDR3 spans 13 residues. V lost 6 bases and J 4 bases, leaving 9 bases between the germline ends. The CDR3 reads CASSSDSNEKLFF. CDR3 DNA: TGTGCCAGCAGCTCGGACAGTAATGAAAAACTGTTTTTT.

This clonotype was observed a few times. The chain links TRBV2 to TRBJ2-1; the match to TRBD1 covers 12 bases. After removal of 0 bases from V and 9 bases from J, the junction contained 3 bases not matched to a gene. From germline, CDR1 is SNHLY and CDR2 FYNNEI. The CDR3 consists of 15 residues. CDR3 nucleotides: TGTGCCAGCAGTGAAGCGAGGGGACAGGGGGCTGAGCAGTTCTTC. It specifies CASSEARGQGAEQFF.

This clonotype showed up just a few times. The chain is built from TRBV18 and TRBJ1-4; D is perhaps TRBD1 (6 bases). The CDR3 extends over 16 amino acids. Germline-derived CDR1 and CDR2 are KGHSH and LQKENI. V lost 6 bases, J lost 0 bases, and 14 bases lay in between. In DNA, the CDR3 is TGTGCCAGCTCTCCGGACAGTTTTGCAACTAATGAAAAACTGTTTTTT. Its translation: CASSPDSFATNEKLFF.

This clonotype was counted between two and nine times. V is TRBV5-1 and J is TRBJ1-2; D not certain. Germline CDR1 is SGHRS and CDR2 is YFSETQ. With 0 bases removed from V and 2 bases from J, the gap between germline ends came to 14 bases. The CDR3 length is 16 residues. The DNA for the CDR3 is TGCGCCAGCAGCTTGGAGTTGGCAGCCGAAAACTATGGCTACACCTTC. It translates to CASSLELAAENYGYTF. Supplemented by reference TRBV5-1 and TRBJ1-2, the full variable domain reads KAGVTQTPRYLIKTRGQQVTLSCSPISGHRSVSWYQQTPGQGLQFLFEYFSETQRNKGNFPGRFSGRQFSNSRSEMNVSTLELGDSALYLCASSLELAAENYGYTFGSGTRLTVV.

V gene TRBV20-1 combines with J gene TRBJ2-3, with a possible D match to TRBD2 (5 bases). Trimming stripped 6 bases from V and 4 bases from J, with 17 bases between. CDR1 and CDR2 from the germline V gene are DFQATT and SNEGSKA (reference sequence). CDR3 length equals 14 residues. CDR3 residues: CSAPKGVLADTQYF. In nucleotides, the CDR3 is TGCAGTGCCCCGAAGGGAGTACTCGCAGATACGCAGTATTTT.

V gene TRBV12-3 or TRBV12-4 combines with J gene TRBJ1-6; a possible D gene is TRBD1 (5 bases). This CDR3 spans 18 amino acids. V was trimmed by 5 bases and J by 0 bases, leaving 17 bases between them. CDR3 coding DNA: TGTGCCAGCAGTCTGGGGGGACTGCTGAGCTCCTATAATTCACCCCTCCACTTT. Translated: CASSLGGLLSSYNSPLHF.

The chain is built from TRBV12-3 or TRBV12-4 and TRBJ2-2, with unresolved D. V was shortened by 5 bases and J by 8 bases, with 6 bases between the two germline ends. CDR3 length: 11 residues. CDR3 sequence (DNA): TGTGCCAGCAGTGCCCGAGGGGAGCTGTTTTTT. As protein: CASSARGELFF.

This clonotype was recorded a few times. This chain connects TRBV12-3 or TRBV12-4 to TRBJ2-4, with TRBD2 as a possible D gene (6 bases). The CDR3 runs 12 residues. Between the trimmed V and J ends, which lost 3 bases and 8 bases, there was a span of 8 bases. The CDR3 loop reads CASSFPGDIQYF. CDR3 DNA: TGTGCCAGCAGTTTCCCGGGGGACATTCAGTACTTC.

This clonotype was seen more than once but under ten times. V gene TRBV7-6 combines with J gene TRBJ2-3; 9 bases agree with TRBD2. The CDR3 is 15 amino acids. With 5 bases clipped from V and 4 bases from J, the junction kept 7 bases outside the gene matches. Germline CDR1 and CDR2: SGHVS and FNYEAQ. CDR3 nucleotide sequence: TGTGCCAGCAGCCGGAGCGGGGGGCGCCCAGATACGCAGTATTTT. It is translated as CASSRSGGRPDTQYF.

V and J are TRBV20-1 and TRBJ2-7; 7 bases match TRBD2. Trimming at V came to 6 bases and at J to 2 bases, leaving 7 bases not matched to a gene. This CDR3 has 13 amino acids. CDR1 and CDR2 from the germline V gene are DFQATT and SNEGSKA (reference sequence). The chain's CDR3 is CSASLGTTYEQYF. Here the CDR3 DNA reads TGCAGTGCCTCACTCGGGACTACCTACGAGCAGTACTTC.